The following is a T cell receptor beta chain sequence with its context. What it binds is not known. The entry originates in a study of shared clonotypes between healthy human individuals. Across the whole study: For every donor, three CD4 naive, three CD4 memory, two CD8 naive and one CD8 memory plates were used.

Overall study findings and caveats: Generally, estimated richness proved larger in naive subsets than it did in memory subsets.

The CDR3 loop spans 19 amino acids. V dropped 3 bases and J dropped 2; count of bases not matched to a gene: 12. The V gene's germline CDR1 is MGHRA and CDR2 YSYEKL. Profiled with immunoSEQ multiplex PCR; TCRdb holds only in-frame clones, not every one. The sample includes a few million clones, around 90% of them seen just once. J is TRBJ2-5 and V is TRBV4-1; TRBD2 matches at 13 bases. The origin of this receptor is a man aged 18 to 35 in good health. The material sequenced was naive CD4+ T cells sorted from blood. As to subset: CD45RA+ positively selected. CDR3 protein: CASSHPTSGRALSQETQYF. The DNA of the CDR3 is TGCGCCAGCAGCCATCCCACTAGCGGGAGGGCCCTCTCTCAAGAGACCCAGTACTTC.